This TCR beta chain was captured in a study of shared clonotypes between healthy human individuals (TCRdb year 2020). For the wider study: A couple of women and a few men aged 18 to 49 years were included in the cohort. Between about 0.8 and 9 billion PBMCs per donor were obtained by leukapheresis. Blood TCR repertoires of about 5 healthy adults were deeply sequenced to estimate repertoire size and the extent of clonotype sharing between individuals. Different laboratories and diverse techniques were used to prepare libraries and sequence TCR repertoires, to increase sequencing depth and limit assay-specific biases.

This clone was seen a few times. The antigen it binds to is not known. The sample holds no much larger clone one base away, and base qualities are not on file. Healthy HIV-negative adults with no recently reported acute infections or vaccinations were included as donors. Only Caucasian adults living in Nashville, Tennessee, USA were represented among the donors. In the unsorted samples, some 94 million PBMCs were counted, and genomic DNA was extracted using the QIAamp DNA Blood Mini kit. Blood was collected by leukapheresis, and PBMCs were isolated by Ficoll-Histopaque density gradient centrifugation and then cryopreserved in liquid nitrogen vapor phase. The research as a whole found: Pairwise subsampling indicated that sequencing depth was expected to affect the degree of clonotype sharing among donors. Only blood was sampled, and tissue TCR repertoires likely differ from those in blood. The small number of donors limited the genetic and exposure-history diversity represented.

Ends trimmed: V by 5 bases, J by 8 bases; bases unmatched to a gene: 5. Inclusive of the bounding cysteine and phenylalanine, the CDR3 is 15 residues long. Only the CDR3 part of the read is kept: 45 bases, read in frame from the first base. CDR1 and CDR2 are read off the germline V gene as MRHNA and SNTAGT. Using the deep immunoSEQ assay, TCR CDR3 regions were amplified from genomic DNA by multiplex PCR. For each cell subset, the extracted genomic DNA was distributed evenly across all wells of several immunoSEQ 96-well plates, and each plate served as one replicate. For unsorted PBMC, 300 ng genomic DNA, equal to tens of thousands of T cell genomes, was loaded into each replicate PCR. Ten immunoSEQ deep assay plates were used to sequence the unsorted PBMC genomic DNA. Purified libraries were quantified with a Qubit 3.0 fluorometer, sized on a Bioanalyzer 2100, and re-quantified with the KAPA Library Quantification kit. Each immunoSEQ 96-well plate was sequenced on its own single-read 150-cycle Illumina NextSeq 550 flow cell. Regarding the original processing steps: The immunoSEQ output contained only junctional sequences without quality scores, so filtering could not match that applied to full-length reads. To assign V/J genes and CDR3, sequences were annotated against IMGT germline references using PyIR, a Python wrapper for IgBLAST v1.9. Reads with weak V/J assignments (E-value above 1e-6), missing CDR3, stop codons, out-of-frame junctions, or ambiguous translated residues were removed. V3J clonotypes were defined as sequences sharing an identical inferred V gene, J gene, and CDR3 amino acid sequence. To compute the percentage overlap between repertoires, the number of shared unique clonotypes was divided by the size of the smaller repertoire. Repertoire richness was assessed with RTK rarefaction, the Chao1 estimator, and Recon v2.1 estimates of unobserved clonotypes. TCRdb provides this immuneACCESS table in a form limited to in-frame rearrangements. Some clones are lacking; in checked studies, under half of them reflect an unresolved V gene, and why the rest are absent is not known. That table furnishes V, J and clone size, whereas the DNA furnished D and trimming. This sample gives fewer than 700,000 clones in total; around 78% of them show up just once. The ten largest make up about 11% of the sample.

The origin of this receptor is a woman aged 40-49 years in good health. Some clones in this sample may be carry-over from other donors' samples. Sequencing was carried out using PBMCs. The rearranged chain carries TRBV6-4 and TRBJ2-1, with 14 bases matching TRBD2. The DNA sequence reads TGTGCCAGCAGTAATGGGACTAGCGGGAGTGATGAGCAGTTCTTC. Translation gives CASSNGTSGSDEQFF.